The 16 T cell receptor beta chains in this list originate from one sample, sequenced in a study of OX40 agonist ivuxolimab in advanced cancers. Produced via immunoSEQ multiplex PCR; TCRdb's table is partial and in-frame only. The sample yields 58,000 or so clones, about 85% seen once. Sequencing used CD4+ or CD8+ T cells sorted from blood, obtained in a trial of the OX40 agonist ivuxolimab. The receptors shown here come from an adult with an advanced solid tumor such as melanoma, head and neck, liver or kidney cancer.

This rearrangement joins TRBV7-6 to TRBJ2-7; 7 bases line up with TRBD2. The J segment lost 4 bases and the V segment lost 5 bases, leaving 14 bases of the junction unmatched. The germline V gene has CDR1 SGHVS and CDR2 FNYEAQ. The CDR3 has 16 amino acids. The CDR3 bases are TGTGCCAGCAGCCTCTCGTATGGCGGGAGTGGGTACGAGCAGTACTTC. Its protein product is CASSLSYGGSGYEQYF.

The chain combines TRBV28 with TRBJ1-5; D is unclear. Trimming removed 1 base from V and 0 bases from J, with 10 bases in between. CDR1 and CDR2 from the germline V gene are MDHEN and SYDVKM. The length of the CDR3 is 16 residues. In DNA, the CDR3 is TGTGCCAGCAGTTTATATCCCTCCGTTAGCAATCAGCCCCAGCATTTT. Residues: CASSLYPSVSNQPQHF.

The genes are TRBV29-1 and TRBJ2-3; D unresolved. Germline CDR1 SQVTM, CDR2 ANQGSEA. The CDR3 sequence is 14 residues long. V gave up 8 bases and J gave up 1 base, with 16 bases separating them. The CDR3 here is CSSKKGPGTDTQYF. The CDR3 nucleotides read TGCAGCTCAAAGAAAGGGCCGGGCACAGATACGCAGTATTTT.

The rearrangement links TRBV4-1 to TRBJ1-1; 8 bases line up with TRBD1. The CDR3 is 15 residues long. V lost 1 base, J lost 4 bases, and 5 bases stayed unmatched. The germline V gene encodes CDR1 MGHRA and CDR2 YSYEKL. The CDR3 nucleotides are TGCGCCAGCAGCCAAGGCGACAGGGGAATCACTGAAGCTTTCTTT. It codes for CASSQGDRGITEAFF.

The chain has TRBV27 and TRBJ1-1; unclear D gene. The CDR3 has 13 amino acids. CDR1 is MNHEY and CDR2 is SMNVEV in the germline V gene (reference sequence). V was shortened by 1 base and J by 1 base, with 4 bases between the two germline ends. The CDR3: CASSLLGNTEAFF. CDR3 DNA sequence: TGTGCCAGCAGTTTATTAGGGAACACTGAAGCTTTCTTT.

CDR3 loop: CASSFIRRGNEKLFF. The CDR3 DNA reads as TGTGCCAGCAGTTTTATTAGGCGGGGGAATGAAAAACTGTTTTTT. The chain is built from TRBV28 and TRBJ1-4; D is perhaps TRBD1 (5 bases). The V end lost 3 bases, the J end lost 5 bases, and 13 bases lay between the germline ends. There are 15 residues in the CDR3. CDR1 MDHEN and CDR2 SYDVKM come from the germline V gene.

This clone was seen only once. The gene calls are TRBV10-1 and TRBJ2-4, with 9 bases fitting TRBD2. The CDR3 spans 14 residues. V trimming: 8 bases; J trimming: 6 bases; junction bases outside the gene matches: 8. Germline V lookup: CDR1 WNHNN, CDR2 SYGVQD (reference sequence). CDR3 in amino acids: CASPKRGVGNIQYF. The CDR3 bases are TGCGCCAGCCCCAAGCGGGGGGTGGGAAACATTCAGTACTTC.

The chain has TRBV27 and TRBJ2-3, with a tentative D call TRBD1 (6 bases). CDR1 MNHEY and CDR2 SMNVEV come from the germline V gene (reference sequence). The CDR3 has 17 amino acids. The V gene lost 3 bases and the J gene lost 0 bases, with 16 bases spanning the gap. The CDR3 coding sequence is TGTGCCAGCAGTTTTTGGGGGCCTCCGGAAAGCACAGATACGCAGTATTTT. As protein: CASSFWGPPESTDTQYF.

The chain recombines TRBV5-4 with TRBJ1-5; no clear D. The length of the CDR3 is 13 residues. Between the trimmed V and J ends, which lost 0 bases and 5 bases, there was a span of 6 bases. Germline CDR1 reads SGHNT; CDR2 reads YYREEE (reference sequence). The CDR3 bases are TGTGCCAGCAGCTTGGGACGTTATCAGCCCCAGCATTTT. This gives the protein CASSLGRYQPQHF. Based on the CDR3 plus reference TRBV5-4 and TRBJ1-5, the full variable domain is ETGVTQSPTHLIKTRGQQVTLRCSSQSGHNTVSWYQQALGQGPQFIFQYYREEENGRGNFPPRFSGLQFPNYSSELNVNALELDDSALYLCASSLGRYQPQHFGDGTRLSIL.

The V call is TRBV19, the J call TRBJ1-1; D remains unclear. V lost 4 bases, J lost 4 bases, and 13 bases lay in between. The CDR3 is 14 amino acids. Germline loops: CDR1 LNHDA, CDR2 SQIVND (reference sequence). In nucleotides, the CDR3 is TGTGCCAGTAGTACGTTAGGGTCGGGCACTGAAGCTTTCTTT. The encoded protein is CASSTLGSGTEAFF. Together with reference TRBV19 and TRBJ1-1, the CDR3 gives the full variable domain: DGGITQSPKYLFRKEGQNVTLSCEQNLNHDAMYWYRQDPGQGLRLIYYSQIVNDFQKGDIAEGYSVSREKKESFPLTVTSAQKNPTAFYLCASSTLGSGTEAFFGQGTRLTVV.

V is TRBV7-9 and J is TRBJ1-2, with 9 positions matching TRBD1. Germline V gene data show CDR1 as SEHNR and CDR2 as FQNEAQ (reference sequence). The CDR3 extends over 15 amino acids. V dropped 4 bases and J dropped 0; count of bases not matched to a gene: 3. CDR3 loop: CASSSTGGSNYGYTF. The CDR3 bases are TGTGCCAGCAGCTCAACAGGGGGCTCTAACTATGGCTACACCTTC.

The chain joins TRBV5-6 to TRBJ1-1; no reliable D call. This CDR3 is 17 amino acids long. CDR1 and CDR2 from the germline V gene are SGHDT and YYEEEE. V gave up 1 base and J gave up 0 bases, with 16 bases separating them. The CDR3 loop is CASSLKESARLNTEAFF. In DNA, the CDR3 is TGTGCCAGCAGCTTGAAAGAAAGTGCCAGGCTGAACACTGAAGCTTTCTTT.

J is TRBJ2-7 and V is TRBV19; D possibly corresponds to TRBD1 (5 bases). CDR1 and CDR2 from the germline V gene are LNHDA and SQIVND (reference sequence). V dropped 2 bases and J dropped 2 bases, with 13 bases sitting between them. The length of the CDR3 is 15 residues. CDR3 region: CASSITDSGAYEQYF. CDR3 nucleotide sequence: TGTGCCAGTAGTATAACAGACAGTGGGGCCTACGAGCAGTACTTC. Full variable domain (remainder filled in from reference TRBV19 and TRBJ2-7): DGGITQSPKYLFRKEGQNVTLSCEQNLNHDAMYWYRQDPGQGLRLIYYSQIVNDFQKGDIAEGYSVSREKKESFPLTVTSAQKNPTAFYLCASSITDSGAYEQYFGPGTRLTVT.

The chain is built from TRBV7-9 and TRBJ2-3; no reliable D call. V gave up 8 bases and J gave up 2 bases, with 11 bases separating them. This CDR3 is built from 13 residues. Looked up from germline, CDR1 is SEHNR and CDR2 is FQNEAQ (reference sequence). Written as DNA, the CDR3 is TGTGCCAGCGTCCTCAGGAACACAGATACGCAGTATTTT. This sequence encodes CASVLRNTDTQYF. Supplemented by reference TRBV7-9 and TRBJ2-3, the full variable domain reads DTGVSQNPRHKITKRGQNVTFRCDPISEHNRLYWYRQTLGQGPEFLTYFQNEAQLEKSRLLSDRFSAERPKGSFSTLEIQRTEQGDSAMYLCASVLRNTDTQYFGPGTRLTVL.

The V and J genes are TRBV2 and TRBJ1-4, with 7 bases aligning to TRBD1. CDR1 and CDR2 from the germline V gene are SNHLY and FYNNEI. J was trimmed by 6 bases and V by 3 bases; bases with no gene match: 1. The CDR3 totals 13 residues. The CDR3 reads CASSDRGDEKLFF. CDR3 in DNA: TGTGCCAGCAGTGACAGGGGGGATGAAAAACTGTTTTTT.

This sequence joins TRBV5-1 and TRBJ2-2; 7 bases are a match to TRBD1. CDR1 and CDR2 (germline): SGHRS, YFSETQ. The CDR3 is made up of 14 amino acids. After removal of 4 bases from V and 1 base from J, the junction contained 1 base not matched to a gene. The CDR3 nucleotides read TGCGCCAGCAGCAGGACAGGGAACACCGGGGAGCTGTTTTTT. Amino acids: CASSRTGNTGELFF. The variable domain in full, completed from reference TRBV5-1 and TRBJ2-2, reads KAGVTQTPRYLIKTRGQQVTLSCSPISGHRSVSWYQQTPGQGLQFLFEYFSETQRNKGNFPGRFSGRQFSNSRSEMNVSTLELGDSALYLCASSRTGNTGELFFGEGSRLTVL.